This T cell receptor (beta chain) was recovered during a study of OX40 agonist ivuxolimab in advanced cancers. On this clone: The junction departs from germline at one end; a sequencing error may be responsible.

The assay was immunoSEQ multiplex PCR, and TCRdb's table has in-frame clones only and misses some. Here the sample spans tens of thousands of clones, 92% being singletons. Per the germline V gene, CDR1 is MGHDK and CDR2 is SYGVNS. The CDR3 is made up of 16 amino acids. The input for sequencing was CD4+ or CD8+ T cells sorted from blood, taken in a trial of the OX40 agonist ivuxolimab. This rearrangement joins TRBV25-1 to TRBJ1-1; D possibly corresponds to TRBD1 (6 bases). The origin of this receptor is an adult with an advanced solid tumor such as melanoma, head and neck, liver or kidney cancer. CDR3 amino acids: CASSELGRGVKTEAFF. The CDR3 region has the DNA TGTGCCAGCAGTGAATTGGGGAGGGGGGTGAAAACTGAAGCTTTCTTT. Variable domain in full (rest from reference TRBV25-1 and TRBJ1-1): EADIYQTPRYLVIGTGKKITLECSQTMGHDKMYWYQQDPGMELHLIHYSYGVNSTEKGDLSSESTVSRIRTEHFPLTLESARPSHTSQYLCASSELGRGVKTEAFFGQGTRLTVV.